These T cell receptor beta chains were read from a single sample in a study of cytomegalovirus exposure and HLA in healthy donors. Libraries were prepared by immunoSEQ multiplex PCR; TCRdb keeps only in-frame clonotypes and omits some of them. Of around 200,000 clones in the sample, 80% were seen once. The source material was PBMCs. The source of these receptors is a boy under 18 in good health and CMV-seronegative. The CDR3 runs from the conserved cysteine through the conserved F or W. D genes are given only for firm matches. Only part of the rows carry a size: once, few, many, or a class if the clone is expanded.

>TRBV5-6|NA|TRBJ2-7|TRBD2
TGTGCCAGCAGCTTAAGTCTAACTAGCGTTGCCTCCTACGAGCAGTACTTC
CASSLSLTSVASYEQYF
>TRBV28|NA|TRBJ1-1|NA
TGTGCCAGCAGTTATCCCGTGTCGGGCAGGGTCCCGCCTGAAGCTTTCTTT
CASSYPVSGRVPPEAFF
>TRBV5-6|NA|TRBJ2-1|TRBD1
TGTGCCAGCAGCCCCATTAATCGACAGGGGATTATTGGCAATGAGCAGTTCTTC
CASSPINRQGIIGNEQFF
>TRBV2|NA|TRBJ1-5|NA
TGTGCCAGCAGTGAACTGAGGAGCGGCAATCAGCCCCAGCATTTT
CASSELRSGNQPQHF
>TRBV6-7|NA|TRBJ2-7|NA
TGTGCCAGCAGTCCCCGGGGAGAGGCGGAGGACGAGCAGTACTTC
CASSPRGEAEDEQYF
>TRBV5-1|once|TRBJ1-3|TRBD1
TGCGCCAGCAGCCTTAGACAGGGGAGCTCTGGAAACACCATATATTTT
CASSLRQGSSGNTIYF
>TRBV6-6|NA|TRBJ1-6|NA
TGTGCCAGCGGGTCCGGAGCTCTGAGTTCACCCCTCCACTTT
CASGSGALSSPLHF
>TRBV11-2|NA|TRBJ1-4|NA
TGTGCCAGCAGCTTAGAACGCGCGACAAATGAAAAACTGTTTTTT
CASSLERATNEKLFF
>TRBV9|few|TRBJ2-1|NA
TGTGCCAGCAGCGTTGGGGGACTTACCTACAATGAGCAGTTCTTC
CASSVGGLTYNEQFF
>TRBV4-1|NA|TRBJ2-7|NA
TGCGCCAGCAGCCAAGGAGCGGGCGGGGCTACCTACGAGCAGTACTTC
CASSQGAGGATYEQYF
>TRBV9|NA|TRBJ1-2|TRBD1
TGTGCCAGCAGGGCCCAACAGGGGGCCTATGGCTACACCTTC
CASRAQQGAYGYTF
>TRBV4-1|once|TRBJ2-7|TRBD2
TGCGCCAGCAGCCAAGGGTTGGTAGCGGGGGGCGTAGAGCAGTACTTC
CASSQGLVAGGVEQYF
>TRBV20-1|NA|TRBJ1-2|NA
TGCAGTGCGGTACAGCTCTATGGCTACACCTTC
CSAVQLYGYTF
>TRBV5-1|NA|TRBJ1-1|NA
TGCGCCAGCAGCTTGACTCAGGGAGGAACTGAAGCTTTCTTT
CASSLTQGGTEAFF
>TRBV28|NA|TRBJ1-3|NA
TGTGCCAGCAGTTTAGGGTTGGGGGGGGCAGGTGGAAACACCATATATTTT
CASSLGLGGAGGNTIYF
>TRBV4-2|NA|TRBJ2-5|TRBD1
TGTGCCAGCAGCCAAGCAGGGGGCTCTGTGGAAGAGACCCAGTACTTC
CASSQAGGSVEETQYF
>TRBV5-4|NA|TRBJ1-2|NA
TGTGCCAGCAGCTTGGTTGGCAGGGGCCATGGCTACACCTTC
CASSLVGRGHGYTF
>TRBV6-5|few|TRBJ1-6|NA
TGTGCCAGCAGTTACTCGATTGGGGGGGAATCACCCCTCCACTTT
CASSYSIGGESPLHF
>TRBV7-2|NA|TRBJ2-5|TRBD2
TGTGCCAGCAGCTTATTGGTGGGAGGGCCCGGGGAGACCCAGTACTTC
CASSLLVGGPGETQYF
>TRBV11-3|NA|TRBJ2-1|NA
TGTGCCAGCAGCCTGCGCAGCGGAGGCGGAAATGAGCAGTTCTTC
CASSLRSGGGNEQFF
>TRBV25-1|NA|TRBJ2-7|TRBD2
TGTGCCAGCAGTGGCCCCCGGACTAGCGGCGAGCAGTACTTC
CASSGPRTSGEQYF
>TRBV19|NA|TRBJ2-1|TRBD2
TGTGCCAGTAGTACCCCCGGGACTAGCGGGAGGGATGAGCAGTTCTTC
CASSTPGTSGRDEQFF
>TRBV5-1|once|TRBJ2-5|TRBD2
TGCGCCAGCAGCGCGGCGGGGGGGCAAGAGACCCAGTACTTC
CASSAAGGQETQYF
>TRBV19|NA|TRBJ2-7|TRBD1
TGTGCCAGTAGTGAAAGGACAGGGCAGGACTACGAGCAGTACTTC
CASSERTGQDYEQYF
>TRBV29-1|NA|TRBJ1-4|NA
TGCAGCGTTGTAGTATCAACTAATGAAAAACTGTTTTTT
CSVVVSTNEKLFF
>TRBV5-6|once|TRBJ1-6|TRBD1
TGTGCCAGCAGGGAACAGGGGGTCTTAAAGGATTCACCCCTCCACTTT
CASREQGVLKDSPLHF
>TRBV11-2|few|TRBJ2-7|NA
TGTGCCAGCAGCTTAGATCCGGGGTCGTACGAGCAGTACTTC
CASSLDPGSYEQYF
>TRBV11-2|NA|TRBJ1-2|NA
TGTGCCAGCAGCATTGACAGGCTTCGTGGCTACACCTTC
CASSIDRLRGYTF
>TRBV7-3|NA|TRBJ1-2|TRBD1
TGTGCCAGCCTCGGGACAGGCTCCAACTATGGCTACACCTTC
CASLGTGSNYGYTF
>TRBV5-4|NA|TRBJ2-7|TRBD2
TGTGCTGCGGGGGAATTAGGAACCTACGAGCAGTACTTC
CAAGELGTYEQYF
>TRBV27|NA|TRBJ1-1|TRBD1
TGTGCCAGCAGTTTAAAGGGGAGGGACAGGGGAAAGTTTTCTGAAGCTTTCTTT
CASSLKGRDRGKFSEAFF
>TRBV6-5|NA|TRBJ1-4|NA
TGTGCCAGCAGTTACTTGGGACTTAATGAAAAACTGTTTTTT
CASSYLGLNEKLFF
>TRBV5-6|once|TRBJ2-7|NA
TGTGCCAGCAGCTTCGTTAGCCGGCACGAGCAGTACTTC
CASSFVSRHEQYF
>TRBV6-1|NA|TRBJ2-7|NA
TGTGCCAGCAGTGAACTAGGAGGCACCCGAATCTACGAGCAGTACTTC
CASSELGGTRIYEQYF
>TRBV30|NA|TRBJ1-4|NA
TGTGCCTGGACGTCAACAAGGGCCCTCGGGGGTGAAAAACTGTTTTTT
CAWTSTRALGGEKLFF
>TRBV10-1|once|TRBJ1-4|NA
TGCGCCAGCAGTGCGGCCATTAGAGGCGAAAAACTGTTTTTT
CASSAAIRGEKLFF
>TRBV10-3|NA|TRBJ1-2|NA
TGTGCCATCAGTGCCCGGGGGCCTTTAGCGGGGGGCTACACCTTC
CAISARGPLAGGYTF
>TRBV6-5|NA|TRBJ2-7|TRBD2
TGTGCCAGCAGGCCCACTAGCGGCCCGTCCTACGAGCAGTACTTC
CASRPTSGPSYEQYF